These T cell receptor beta chains were read from a single sample in a study of shared clonotypes between healthy human individuals. The assay was immunoSEQ multiplex PCR, and TCRdb's table has in-frame clones only and misses some. The repertoire has about a million clones, 60% to 85% of them found once; the top ten carry 0.85% to 1%. The sample taken for sequencing was memory CD4+ T cells from PBMCs. The source is a man between 18 and 29 years old in good health. Some clones in this sample may be carry-over from other donors' samples. Each CDR3 is given with its conserved first and last residue. D genes are given only for firm matches. The listing skips clone size in some rows; elsewhere it reads once, few, many or a size class.

v_call: TRBV5-1
clone_size: .
d_call: .
j_call: TRBJ1-2
cdr3_aa: CASSLGSGSNYGYTF
cdr3_nt: TGCGCCAGCAGCTTGGGGTCAGGGTCTAACTATGGCTACACCTTC

v_call: TRBV2
clone_size: few
d_call: .
j_call: TRBJ2-3
cdr3_aa: CATRGSWGTDTQYF
cdr3_nt: TGTGCCACAAGAGGTAGCTGGGGCACAGATACGCAGTATTTT

v_call: TRBV11-2
clone_size: .
d_call: .
j_call: TRBJ2-7
cdr3_aa: CASSLGFYEQYF
cdr3_nt: TGTGCCAGCAGCTTAGGTTTCTACGAGCAGTACTTC

v_call: TRBV28
clone_size: .
d_call: TRBD1
j_call: TRBJ2-3
cdr3_aa: CASTTSRGTGWTDTQYF
cdr3_nt: TGTGCCAGCACCACCTCAAGGGGGACAGGGTGGACAGATACGCAGTATTTT

v_call: TRBV30
clone_size: .
d_call: TRBD1
j_call: TRBJ1-1
cdr3_aa: CAWQGGAEAFF
cdr3_nt: TGTGCCTGGCAGGGGGGGGCTGAAGCTTTCTTT

v_call: TRBV7-9
clone_size: few
d_call: .
j_call: TRBJ2-1
cdr3_aa: CASSLIRDVNNEQFF
cdr3_nt: TGTGCCAGCAGCTTAATTCGGGACGTAAACAATGAGCAGTTCTTC

v_call: TRBV7-8
clone_size: .
d_call: .
j_call: TRBJ2-7
cdr3_aa: CASSLAGAGNYEQYF
cdr3_nt: TGTGCCAGCAGCTTAGCTGGGGCCGGAAACTACGAGCAGTACTTC

v_call: TRBV5-1
clone_size: .
d_call: TRBD1
j_call: TRBJ2-1
cdr3_aa: CASSHETGGYNEQFF
cdr3_nt: TGCGCCAGCAGCCACGAGACAGGGGGCTACAATGAGCAGTTCTTC

v_call: TRBV7-9
clone_size: .
d_call: .
j_call: TRBJ1-2
cdr3_aa: CASSSYPRGLGGYTF
cdr3_nt: TGTGCCAGCAGCTCATATCCCCGGGGCTTGGGGGGCTACACCTTC

v_call: TRBV29-1
clone_size: .
d_call: .
j_call: TRBJ2-7
cdr3_aa: CSVSGLSANEQYF
cdr3_nt: TGCAGCGTTTCTGGTCTCTCGGCGAATGAGCAGTACTTC

v_call: TRBV25-1
clone_size: .
d_call: .
j_call: TRBJ1-2
cdr3_aa: CASSEGETGRYYGYTF
cdr3_nt: TGTGCCAGCAGTGAAGGTGAGACAGGACGATACTATGGCTACACCTTC

v_call: TRBV6-4
clone_size: .
d_call: .
j_call: TRBJ2-5
cdr3_aa: CASSDSMGETQYF
cdr3_nt: TGTGCCAGCAGTGACTCGATGGGCGAGACCCAGTACTTC

v_call: TRBV4-1
clone_size: .
d_call: .
j_call: TRBJ1-4
cdr3_aa: CASSQAPVESEKLFF
cdr3_nt: TGCGCCAGCAGCCAAGCTCCAGTCGAGTCTGAAAAACTGTTTTTT

v_call: TRBV18
clone_size: .
d_call: .
j_call: TRBJ2-7
cdr3_aa: CASSRDTSYEQYF
cdr3_nt: TGTGCCAGCTCGCGGGACACTTCCTACGAGCAGTACTTC

v_call: TRBV2
clone_size: few
d_call: TRBD1
j_call: TRBJ1-4
cdr3_aa: CASRLDRATNEKLFF
cdr3_nt: TGTGCCAGCAGGCTAGACAGGGCGACTAATGAAAAACTGTTTTTT

v_call: TRBV18
clone_size: .
d_call: .
j_call: TRBJ1-3
cdr3_aa: CASSPNRRNSGNTIYF
cdr3_nt: TGTGCCAGCTCACCCAACAGGAGAAACTCTGGAAACACCATATATTTT

v_call: TRBV18
clone_size: .
d_call: .
j_call: TRBJ2-5
cdr3_aa: CASSPAGQETQYF
cdr3_nt: TGTGCCAGCTCACCGGCGGGGCAAGAGACCCAGTACTTC

v_call: TRBV28
clone_size: .
d_call: TRBD1
j_call: TRBJ1-2
cdr3_aa: CASSSGGKYYGYTF
cdr3_nt: TGTGCCAGCAGTTCAGGGGGGAAGTACTATGGCTACACCTTC

v_call: TRBV7-2
clone_size: .
d_call: .
j_call: TRBJ1-3
cdr3_aa: CASSLDFRSGNTIYF
cdr3_nt: TGTGCCAGCAGCTTAGACTTTCGCTCTGGAAACACCATATATTTT

v_call: TRBV2
clone_size: .
d_call: TRBD2
j_call: TRBJ2-2
cdr3_aa: CASKGLAANTGELFF
cdr3_nt: TGTGCCAGCAAGGGACTAGCGGCGAACACCGGGGAGCTGTTTTTT

v_call: TRBV27
clone_size: many
d_call: .
j_call: TRBJ1-5
cdr3_aa: CASSLERPGLSNQPQHF
cdr3_nt: TGTGCCAGCAGTTTAGAGCGCCCAGGGCTGAGCAATCAGCCCCAGCATTTT

v_call: TRBV5-1
clone_size: .
d_call: .
j_call: TRBJ2-7
cdr3_aa: CASSSQPPGDEQYF
cdr3_nt: TGCGCCAGCAGCTCCCAGCCACCAGGGGACGAGCAGTACTTC

v_call: TRBV11-2
clone_size: .
d_call: .
j_call: TRBJ1-4
cdr3_aa: CASSQPFGATNEKLFF
cdr3_nt: TGTGCCAGCAGCCAGCCCTTCGGGGCCACTAATGAAAAACTGTTTTTT

v_call: TRBV19
clone_size: .
d_call: .
j_call: TRBJ2-7
cdr3_aa: CASSIVGQSSYEQYF
cdr3_nt: TGTGCCAGTAGTATCGTGGGCCAAAGCTCCTACGAGCAGTACTTC

v_call: TRBV2
clone_size: .
d_call: .
j_call: TRBJ2-5
cdr3_aa: CASSVLSTKMYF
cdr3_nt: TGTGCCAGCAGTGTTTTGTCCACCAAGATGTACTTC

v_call: TRBV30
clone_size: .
d_call: .
j_call: TRBJ2-5
cdr3_aa: CAWSGPYEQYF
cdr3_nt: TGTGCCTGGAGTGGACCCTATGAGCAGTACTTC

v_call: TRBV7-3
clone_size: .
d_call: TRBD1
j_call: TRBJ2-3
cdr3_aa: CASSSRKDRGEQYF
cdr3_nt: TGTGCCAGCAGCTCCCGTAAAGACAGGGGCGAGCAGTATTTT

v_call: TRBV13
clone_size: .
d_call: TRBD2
j_call: TRBJ2-3
cdr3_aa: CASSPRGLAGGWGTDTQYF
cdr3_nt: TGTGCCAGCAGCCCGCGGGGACTAGCGGGAGGCTGGGGCACAGATACGCAGTATTTT

v_call: TRBV7-2
clone_size: .
d_call: .
j_call: TRBJ1-1
cdr3_aa: CASSPAAVNTEAFF
cdr3_nt: TGTGCCAGCAGCCCCGCGGCCGTGAACACTGAAGCTTTCTTT

v_call: TRBV2
clone_size: .
d_call: .
j_call: TRBJ1-4
cdr3_aa: CASSPRQLLSSEKLFF
cdr3_nt: TGTGCCAGCAGTCCACGACAGCTGCTGAGCAGCGAAAAACTGTTTTTT

v_call: TRBV6-6
clone_size: .
d_call: TRBD1
j_call: TRBJ1-5
cdr3_aa: CASSKTGLGQPQHF
cdr3_nt: TGTGCCAGCAGCAAGACAGGGCTAGGTCAGCCCCAGCATTTT

v_call: TRBV29-1
clone_size: .
d_call: TRBD2
j_call: TRBJ2-5
cdr3_aa: CSADGLAGLETQYF
cdr3_nt: TGCAGCGCCGACGGACTAGCGGGACTGGAGACCCAGTACTTC

v_call: TRBV10-3
clone_size: once
d_call: TRBD1
j_call: TRBJ1-1
cdr3_aa: CAITRTGEGSDPLNTEAFF
cdr3_nt: TGTGCCATAACCCGGACAGGGGAGGGTAGCGATCCCTTGAACACTGAAGCTTTCTTT

v_call: TRBV20-1
clone_size: .
d_call: .
j_call: TRBJ2-5
cdr3_aa: CSARGRGTQYF
cdr3_nt: TGCAGTGCTAGAGGCCGGGGGACCCAGTACTTC

v_call: TRBV11-1
clone_size: .
d_call: .
j_call: TRBJ2-3
cdr3_aa: CASSFPARSSDTQYF
cdr3_nt: TGTGCCAGCAGCTTTCCCGCTAGAAGTTCCGATACGCAGTATTTT

v_call: TRBV19
clone_size: .
d_call: TRBD1
j_call: TRBJ1-5
cdr3_aa: CASEQGQGGNQPQHF
cdr3_nt: TGTGCCAGCGAACAGGGACAGGGCGGCAATCAGCCCCAGCATTTT

v_call: TRBV28
clone_size: once
d_call: .
j_call: TRBJ2-7
cdr3_aa: CASSQQKALYEQYF
cdr3_nt: TGTGCCAGCAGTCAACAGAAGGCCCTCTACGAGCAGTACTTC

v_call: TRBV5-6
clone_size: .
d_call: .
j_call: TRBJ1-1
cdr3_aa: CASSYGTGVGTEAFF
cdr3_nt: TGTGCCAGCAGCTATGGAACGGGAGTCGGGACTGAAGCTTTCTTT

v_call: TRBV28
clone_size: .
d_call: TRBD2
j_call: TRBJ2-1
cdr3_aa: CASSFGGSYNEQFF
cdr3_nt: TGTGCCAGCAGTTTTGGCGGGAGCTACAATGAGCAGTTCTTC

v_call: TRBV6-6
clone_size: few
d_call: TRBD1
j_call: TRBJ1-1
cdr3_aa: CASRRTGNTEAFF
cdr3_nt: TGTGCCAGCAGACGGACAGGGAACACTGAAGCTTTCTTT

v_call: TRBV18
clone_size: .
d_call: .
j_call: TRBJ1-1
cdr3_aa: CASSRSPPPTEAFF
cdr3_nt: TGTGCCAGCTCGCGGTCTCCTCCCCCAACTGAAGCTTTCTTT

v_call: TRBV5-1
clone_size: .
d_call: TRBD2
j_call: TRBJ2-5
cdr3_aa: CASSVGTSNQETQYF
cdr3_nt: TGCGCCAGCAGCGTGGGGACTAGCAATCAAGAGACCCAGTACTTC

v_call: TRBV28
clone_size: .
d_call: TRBD2
j_call: TRBJ2-2
cdr3_aa: CASRNSGRPGELFF
cdr3_nt: TGTGCCAGCAGGAATAGCGGGAGGCCCGGGGAGCTGTTTTTT

v_call: TRBV6-4
clone_size: .
d_call: .
j_call: TRBJ1-2
cdr3_aa: CASSDSAGVYGYTF
cdr3_nt: TGTGCCAGCAGTGACTCAGCAGGGGTTTATGGCTACACCTTC

v_call: TRBV7-3
clone_size: .
d_call: .
j_call: TRBJ1-1
cdr3_aa: CASSPVGWSEAFF
cdr3_nt: TGTGCCAGCAGCCCGGTGGGGTGGAGTGAAGCTTTCTTT

v_call: TRBV6-1
clone_size: few
d_call: .
j_call: TRBJ1-5
cdr3_aa: CASSEVYGSYSNQPQHF
cdr3_nt: TGTGCCAGCAGTGAAGTCTACGGGAGTTATAGCAATCAGCCCCAGCATTTT

v_call: TRBV5-1
clone_size: .
d_call: .
j_call: TRBJ2-1
cdr3_aa: CASSVLPRTTSYNEQFF
cdr3_nt: TGCGCCAGCAGCGTTCTCCCGCGGACAACTTCCTACAATGAGCAGTTCTTC

v_call: TRBV5-6
clone_size: .
d_call: TRBD1
j_call: TRBJ1-2
cdr3_aa: CASSFKAGGVYGYTF
cdr3_nt: TGTGCCAGCAGCTTTAAGGCAGGGGGCGTCTATGGCTACACCTTC

v_call: TRBV19
clone_size: once
d_call: TRBD1
j_call: TRBJ2-2
cdr3_aa: CASSIGDRGAAGGELFF
cdr3_nt: TGTGCCAGTAGTATTGGGGACAGGGGCGCCGCAGGCGGGGAGCTGTTTTTT

v_call: TRBV5-1
clone_size: .
d_call: TRBD1
j_call: TRBJ2-7
cdr3_aa: CASSLGQGVGEQYF
cdr3_nt: TGCGCCAGCAGCTTGGGACAGGGCGTAGGCGAGCAGTACTTC